The 12 T cell receptor beta chains below were found in one sample sequenced in a study of blood T cell repertoires in COVID-19. Sequenced by immunoSEQ multiplex PCR; TCRdb stores in-frame clones only, minus some. The repertoire consists of 410,000 or so clones, with 86% occurring once and the leading ten covering roughly 1.4%. Specimen: peripheral blood. Receptors were obtained from a woman in her 30s with active or convalescent COVID-19.

This rearrangement joins TRBV12-3 or TRBV12-4 to TRBJ1-1; D remains ambiguous. The CDR3 sequence is 13 residues long. V lost 9 bases and J 4 bases, leaving 15 bases between the germline ends. The CDR3 loop reads CASRQLEGTEAFF. CDR3 DNA sequence: TGTGCCAGTCGGCAGCTGGAGGGCACTGAAGCTTTCTTT.

The genes are TRBV6-5 and TRBJ2-7; 9 bases map to TRBD2. The CDR3 sequence is 15 residues long. The V segment lost 6 bases and the J segment 4 bases; nucleotides outside the gene matches: 10. The germline gives CDR1 MNHEY, CDR2 SVGAGI. Here the CDR3 DNA reads TGTGCCAGCAGCAGGGGTGCGGGAGGGGCATACGAGCAGTACTTC. The encoded protein is CASSRGAGGAYEQYF.

The chain employs TRBV2 and TRBJ1-1, with no clear D. The CDR3 length is 11 residues. Trimming left V 4 bases short and J 4 bases short, with 4 bases between. In germline, CDR1 is SNHLY, CDR2 FYNNEI. In DNA form, the CDR3 reads TGTGCCAGCAGTGCGGTCACTGAAGCTTTCTTT. Translated: CASSAVTEAFF.

The CDR3 coding sequence is TGTGCCAGCAGCTCTACATACGGGACACCGAACTATGGCTACACCTTC. This sequence encodes CASSSTYGTPNYGYTF. The V and J genes are TRBV28 and TRBJ1-2, with a tentative D call TRBD1 (6 bases). The CDR3 totals 16 residues. V shed 6 bases and J shed 2 bases, with 19 bases lying between them. The germline V gene encodes CDR1 MDHEN and CDR2 SYDVKM.

The V call is TRBV10-3, the J call TRBJ1-1, with D tentatively TRBD1 (5 bases). The V and J ends lost 2 bases and 5 bases respectively, with 12 bases between them. The CDR3 totals 14 residues. In germline, CDR1 is ENHRY, CDR2 SYGVKD. The CDR3 here is CAISEEGVPTEAFF. The CDR3, as DNA: TGTGCCATCAGTGAGGAAGGGGTTCCGACTGAAGCTTTCTTT.

The chain combines TRBV10-1 with TRBJ2-2; 9 nucleotides agree with TRBD1. Germline CDR1 is WNHNN and CDR2 is SYGVQD (reference sequence). The CDR3 has 13 residues. Trimming took 6 bases from V and 6 from J; bases not matched to a gene: 2. The CDR3 spells CASRDRGAGELFF. CDR3 nucleotides: TGCGCCAGCAGGGACAGGGGTGCCGGGGAGCTGTTTTTT.

As for this clone: At the DNA level, this CDR3 is encoded by other sequences in the same sample as well. The chain joins TRBV9 to TRBJ2-7; D unclear. The length of the CDR3 is 14 residues. The ends were cut back, 0 bases at V and 0 bases at J, with 7 bases in the middle. The germline CDR1 and CDR2 sequences are SGDLS and YYNGEE. DNA of the CDR3: TGTGCCAGCAGCGTAGTCCCGAGCTCCTACGAGCAGTACTTC. It specifies CASSVVPSSYEQYF.

The genes are TRBV24-1 and TRBJ2-5, with 12 bases fitting TRBD1. J gave up 5 bases and V 2 bases, and 5 bases lay outside the gene matches. The CDR3 is 16 residues long. Germline V gene data show CDR1 as KGHDR and CDR2 as SFDVKD. The CDR3 DNA follows: TGTGCCACCAGTGATTCAGGGACAGGGGGCGCCGAGACCCAGTACTTC. Protein product: CATSDSGTGGAETQYF.

The gene calls are TRBV27 and TRBJ1-2, with a tentative D call TRBD1 (5 bases). The length of the CDR3 is 15 residues. V was pared by 5 bases and J by 7 bases, with 20 bases between. Germline CDR1 and CDR2: MNHEY and SMNVEV (reference sequence). CDR3 sequence (DNA): TGTGCCAGCAGTACCTACCCCGGAGGGGATGGTGGCTACACCTTC. This sequence encodes CASSTYPGGDGGYTF.

The sample holds a few counts of this clone. This sequence joins TRBV5-6 and TRBJ1-2; 7 positions agree with TRBD1. J gave up 5 bases and V 4 bases, and 8 bases lay outside the gene matches. CDR1 and CDR2 (germline): SGHDT, YYEEEE. This CDR3 spans 14 amino acids. The CDR3 loop reads CASSPRETGYGYTF. The DNA for the CDR3 is TGTGCCAGCAGCCCTCGAGAGACAGGGTATGGCTACACCTTC.

V usage is TRBV29-1 and J usage is TRBJ2-3; 7 nucleotides align to TRBD2. The germline V gene encodes CDR1 SQVTM and CDR2 ANQGSEA. The CDR3 is made up of 14 amino acids. The V segment lost 6 bases and the J segment 0 bases; nucleotides outside the gene matches: 6. The CDR3 here is CSVGLAASTDTQYF. The CDR3 nucleotides are TGCAGCGTGGGGCTAGCGGCTAGCACAGATACGCAGTATTTT.

The J gene is TRBJ2-5, the V gene TRBV18, with a tentative D call TRBD2 (6 bases). CDR1 and CDR2 (germline): KGHSH, LQKENI. V was pared by 3 bases and J by 4 bases, with 21 bases between. This CDR3 contains 17 residues. The CDR3 bases are TGTGCCAGCTCACCCCCTTTAAATTCCGACGGGGGAGAGACCCAGTACTTC. Translated, it gives CASSPPLNSDGGETQYF.